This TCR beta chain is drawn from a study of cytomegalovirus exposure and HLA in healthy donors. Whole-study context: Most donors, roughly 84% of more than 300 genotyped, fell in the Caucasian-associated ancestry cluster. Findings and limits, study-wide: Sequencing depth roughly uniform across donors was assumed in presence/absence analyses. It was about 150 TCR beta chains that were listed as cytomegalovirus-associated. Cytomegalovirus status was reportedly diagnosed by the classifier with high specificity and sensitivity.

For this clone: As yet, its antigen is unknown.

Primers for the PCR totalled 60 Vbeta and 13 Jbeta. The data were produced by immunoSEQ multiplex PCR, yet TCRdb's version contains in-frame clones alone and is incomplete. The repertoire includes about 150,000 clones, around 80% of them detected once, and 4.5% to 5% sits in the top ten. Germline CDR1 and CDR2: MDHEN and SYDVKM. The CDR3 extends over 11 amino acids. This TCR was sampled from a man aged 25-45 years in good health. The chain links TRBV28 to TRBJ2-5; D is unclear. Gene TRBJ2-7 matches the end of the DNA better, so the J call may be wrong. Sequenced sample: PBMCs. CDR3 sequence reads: CASSLLNEQYF. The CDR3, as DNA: TGTGCCAGCAGTTTACTCAACGAGCAGTACTTC.